These T cell receptor beta chains were read from a single sample in a study of kidney transplant recipient with SARS-CoV-2 infection. One entry per CDR3 protein results from TCRdb running MiXCR on the reads. Among fewer than 250,000 distinct CDR3 sequences listed, more than 25% were seen once. Material: a blood sample, obtained at baseline and between days 110 and 120 from a kidney transplant recipient. The receptors stem from a male patient between 25 and 39 years old who had COVID-19 and was a kidney transplant recipient. Among the T cells, some may be from the graft donor. Both conserved end residues are part of each CDR3. The D gene is left open where the match is weak. A row's size may be missing; if present it is once, few, many or a size class.

clone size	D gene	CDR3 length	J gene	V gene	CDR3 DNA	CDR3 protein
many	TRBD2	16	TRBJ2-2	TRBV5-1	TGCGCCAGCAGCTTCGCGACTAGCGGAAACACCGGGGAGCTGTTTTTT	CASSFATSGNTGELFF
many	-	16	TRBJ1-4	TRBV19	TGTGCCAGTAGTATCACAGAAATTGCAACTAATGAAAAACTGTTTTTT	CASSITEIATNEKLFF
-	-	19	TRBJ1-6	TRBV3-1	TGTGCCAGCAGCACCGGGTGTCCCATTTCATACATCATAATTCACCCCCTCCACTTT	CASSTGCPISYIIIHPLHF
many	TRBD2	17	TRBJ2-5	TRBV3-1	TGTGCCAGCAGCCCACGTCTTAGCGGGAGGGCTGAAGAGACCCAGTACTTC	CASSPRLSGRAEETQYF
many	-	12	TRBJ1-1	TRBV11-3	TGTGCCAGCAGCCCAGTACAGGTAGAAGCTTTCTTT	CASSPVQVEAFF
many	-	14	TRBJ1-5	TRBV6-5	TGTGCCAGCAGTTACTCAGGGGGGAGTCAGCCCCAGCATTTT	CASSYSGGSQPQHF
-	-	13	TRBJ2-1	TRBV6-2/TRBV6-3	TGTGCCAGTGGGGACCGGCCTAGCGATGAGCAGTTCTTC	CASGDRPSDEQFF
many	-	17	TRBJ1-2	TRBV23-1	TGCGCCAGCAGTATGGGATCGCTACGCAGAAAGACCTATGGCTACACCTTC	CASSMGSLRRKTYGYTF
many	-	17	TRBJ1-2	TRBV11-1	TGTGCCAGCAGCTTAGAGAGTAAGGCTGGAAAGACCTATGGCTACACCTTC	CASSLESKAGKTYGYTF
many	-	16	TRBJ2-7	TRBV18	TGTGCCAGCTCACCACGGGCCGCGGAAACCTCCTACGAGCAGTACTTC	CASSPRAAETSYEQYF
many	-	17	TRBJ1-2	TRBV7-4	TGTGCCAGCAGCTGGCTTCATTCAGCTCGAAAGACCTATGGCTACACCTTC	CASSWLHSARKTYGYTF
many	-	14	TRBJ2-7	TRBV19	TGTGCCAGTAGTATCAGTTTAGAAAGCTACGAGCAGTACTTC	CASSISLESYEQYF
few	TRBD2	15	TRBJ2-5	TRBV25-1	TGTGCCAGCAGTGAATATGGGCGGGGGGCGAAGACCCAGTACTTC	CASSEYGRGAKTQYF
many	-	17	TRBJ1-2	TRBV7-6	TGTGCCAGCAGCCCCGTCGGTGAATCTCGAAAGACCTATGGCTACACCTTC	CASSPVGESRKTYGYTF
many	-	16	TRBJ1-2	TRBV5-6	TGTGCCAGCAGCTTGGGAGGCGTCGACCCTAACTATGGCTACACCTTC	CASSLGGVDPNYGYTF
many	TRBD2	13	TRBJ2-7	TRBV20-1	TGCAGTGCTCCCTTTAGCGGGAGAGACGAGCAGTACTTC	CSAPFSGRDEQYF
-	-	13	TRBJ2-3	TRBV20-1	TGCAGTGCTAGCATTGTGTTCACAGATACGCAGTATTTT	CSASIVFTDTQYF
many	TRBD1	14	TRBJ1-5	TRBV24-1	TGTGCCACCAGTCAACAGGGGTCAGGGCAGCCCCAGCATTTT	CATSQQGSGQPQHF
many	-	15	TRBJ1-2	TRBV10-3	TGTGCCATCAGTGAGGTAGGGGGGGGCGGATATGGCTACACCTTC	CAISEVGGGGYGYTF
few	-	14	TRBJ2-2	TRBV11-2	TGTGCCAGCAGCTTAGATCTGACGAGAGAGGAGCTGTTTTTT	CASSLDLTREELFF
many	-	11	TRBJ2-5	TRBV29-1	TGCAGCGTAAGACAAGCGCAGACCCAGTACTTC	CSVRQAQTQYF
many	-	17	TRBJ1-2	TRBV3-1	TGTGCCAGCAGCGACCGATGCACCCTTCGAAAGACCTATGGCTACACCTTC	CASSDRCTLRKTYGYTF
few	-	12	TRBJ2-1	TRBV20-1	TGCAGTGCTATCCGGCTTGGGAATGAGCAGTTCTTC	CSAIRLGNEQFF
many	TRBD1	14	TRBJ1-2	TRBV6-5	TGTGCCAGCACCGCCACGCGACAGGGCGGTGGCTACACCTTC	CASTATRQGGGYTF
-	-	12	TRBJ1-5	TRBV12-5	TGTACTAGTACACTTAGCAATCAGCCCCAGCATTTT	CTSTLSNQPQHF
many	-	13	TRBJ2-1	TRBV2	TGTGCCAGCAACGACCGGGTACAGGGTGAGCAGTTCTTC	CASNDRVQGEQFF
few	TRBD2	18	TRBJ2-5	TRBV11-2	TGTGCCAGCAGCGATCCGGGACTAGCGGGGGGCCGGGGAGAGACCCAGTACTTC	CASSDPGLAGGRGETQYF
many	-	13	TRBJ1-3	TRBV19	TGTGCCAGTATGTTCAACTCTGGAAACACCATATATTTT	CASMFNSGNTIYF
many	-	17	TRBJ1-2	TRBV12-3/TRBV12-4	TGTGCCAGCAGTTGCCTTCGCAGCTTCCGAAAGACCTATGGCTACACCTTC	CASSCLRSFRKTYGYTF
many	-	15	TRBJ1-3	TRBV7-2	TGTGCCAGCAGCCTAGAACCACAGGGTGAAAACACCATATATTTT	CASSLEPQGENTIYF
-	TRBD2	17	TRBJ2-1	TRBV7-2	TGTGCCAGCAGCTACTTTTGGACTAGCGGGAGAACGGGTGAGCAGTTCTTC	CASSYFWTSGRTGEQFF